There are a few counts of the clone carrying this T cell receptor beta chain. These data come from a study of OX40 agonist ivuxolimab in advanced cancers. Produced via immunoSEQ multiplex PCR; TCRdb's table is partial and in-frame only. This table holds 60,000 to 80,000 clones, 60% to 85% found once. This CDR3 contains 11 residues. Germline V gives CDR1 SGHDT, CDR2 YYEEEE. V was pared by 4 bases and J by 2 bases, with 4 bases between. This rearrangement joins TRBV5-6 to TRBJ2-7; D call uncertain. This sequence originates from an adult with an advanced solid tumor such as melanoma, head and neck, liver or kidney cancer. Source: CD4+ or CD8+ T cells sorted from blood, taken in a trial of the OX40 agonist ivuxolimab. The CDR3 sequence is CASSAAYEQYF. The CDR3 DNA reads as TGTGCCAGCAGCGCCGCCTACGAGCAGTACTTC.